These 27 T cell receptor beta chains were all obtained from the same sample, sequenced in a study of OX40 agonist ivuxolimab in advanced cancers. TCRdb's table, derived via immunoSEQ multiplex PCR, lists solely in-frame clones and lacks some. The repertoire consists of approximately 42,000 clones, with approximately 75% occurring once and the leading ten covering 2.6%. Sample: CD4+ or CD8+ T cells sorted from blood, taken in a trial of the OX40 agonist ivuxolimab. Receptor source: an adult with an advanced solid tumor such as melanoma, head and neck, liver or kidney cancer.

V is TRBV18 and J is TRBJ2-2; 8 bases fit TRBD1. The CDR3 runs 16 residues. J lost 2 bases, V lost 2 bases, and 4 bases had no gene match. Germline loops: CDR1 KGHSH, CDR2 LQKENI. As DNA, the CDR3 is TGTGCCAGCTCACCAGGACAGGGAGGAAACACCGGGGAGCTGTTTTTT. This codes for CASSPGQGGNTGELFF.

This clone was observed a few times. The J gene is TRBJ2-1, the V gene TRBV4-3; D may be TRBD2 (6 bases). This CDR3 is 15 amino acids long. CDR1 is LGHNA, CDR2 YSLEER, per germline. Deletions cut 4 bases from V and 3 bases from J, with 13 bases between. CDR3 region: CASSLEEGHYNEQFF. As DNA, the CDR3 is TGCGCCAGCAGCCTTGAGGAGGGCCACTACAATGAGCAGTTCTTC.

The gene calls are TRBV2 and TRBJ2-2, with D unresolved. Germline CDR1 SNHLY, CDR2 FYNNEI. CDR3 size: 13 residues. Deletions cut 4 bases from V and 2 bases from J, with 5 bases between. The CDR3 bases are TGTGCCAGCAGTGGTAGAAACACCGGGGAGCTGTTTTTT. As protein: CASSGRNTGELFF. The complete variable domain, with remaining parts taken from reference TRBV2 and TRBJ2-2, reads EPEVTQTPSHQVTQMGQEVILRCVPISNHLYFYWYRQILGQKVEFLVSFYNNEISEKSEIFDDQFSVERPDGSNFTLKIRSTKLEDSAMYFCASSGRNTGELFFGEGSRLTVL.

The J gene is TRBJ2-1, the V gene TRBV28; 7 bases agree with TRBD2. This CDR3 region has 14 residues. Germline V gene sequence: CDR1 MDHEN, CDR2 SYDVKM. V gave up 7 bases and J gave up 3 bases; unmatched junction bases: 6. The CDR3 sequence is CASNKAGFYNEQFF. In DNA, the CDR3 is TGTGCCAGCAATAAAGCGGGGTTCTACAATGAGCAGTTCTTC.

The chain joins TRBV7-6 to TRBJ2-5; 7 nucleotides line up with TRBD2. The CDR3 is 12 amino acids. With 5 bases clipped from V and 8 bases from J, the junction kept 5 bases outside the gene matches. Germline V gene data show CDR1 as SGHVS and CDR2 as FNYEAQ. In nucleotides, the CDR3 is TGTGCCAGCAGCGAAGCGGGAACAACCCAGTACTTC. Amino acids: CASSEAGTTQYF.

V and J are TRBV7-6 and TRBJ1-1; weak D call: TRBD1 (5 bases). Germline V lookup: CDR1 SGHVS, CDR2 FNYEAQ. The CDR3 covers 15 residues. V was trimmed by 1 base and J by 5 bases, leaving 14 bases between them. CDR3 loop: CASSLVLRGETEAFF. Here the CDR3 DNA reads TGTGCCAGCAGCTTAGTCCTTCGGGGGGAGACTGAAGCTTTCTTT.

V usage is TRBV10-3 and J usage is TRBJ2-1; 14 bases map to TRBD2. Germline CDR1 and CDR2: ENHRY and SYGVKD. V lost 3 bases and J lost 5; bases outside the gene matches: 6. CDR3 length equals 17 residues. The CDR3, as DNA: TGTGCCATCAGTGACCGGACGACTAGCGGGAGGGACAATGAGCAGTTCTTC. This encodes CAISDRTTSGRDNEQFF.

CDR3 coding DNA: TGTGCCAGCAGCTTCCTGGGACTAGCGGGAACGACCTACAATGAGCAGTTCTTC. The encoded protein is CASSFLGLAGTTYNEQFF. The V gene is TRBV5-8, the J gene TRBJ2-1; 13 nucleotides line up with TRBD2. CDR3 size: 18 residues. Germline V gene lookup returns CDR1 SGHTS and CDR2 YDEGEE. V lost 2 bases to trimming and J lost 2 bases; unmatched junction nucleotides: 7.

The rearrangement links TRBV5-4 to TRBJ2-2, with TRBD2 as a possible D gene (6 bases). Germline V gene data show CDR1 as SGHNT and CDR2 as YYREEE (reference sequence). The CDR3 has 15 residues. V shed 2 bases and J shed 3 bases, with 11 bases lying between them. CDR3 region: CASSFPSEDTGELFF. The CDR3 DNA is TGTGCCAGCAGCTTCCCTAGCGAGGACACCGGGGAGCTGTTTTTT.

This clone appeared a few times. The chain is built from TRBV4-1 and TRBJ1-2, with a tentative D call TRBD1 (5 bases). The CDR3 length is 12 residues. Germline assignment: CDR1 MGHRA and CDR2 YSYEKL. V lost 1 base and J 10 bases, leaving 10 bases between the germline ends. CDR3 in amino acids: CASSQGDGPYTF. CDR3 sequence (DNA): TGCGCCAGCAGCCAAGGGGACGGACCCTACACCTTC.

The genes are TRBV9 and TRBJ2-7; D may correspond to TRBD1 or TRBD2 (5 bases each). V lost 2 bases, J lost 7 bases, and 13 bases lay in between. Germline-derived CDR1 and CDR2 are SGDLS and YYNGEE. The CDR3 length is 13 residues. CDR3: CASSVFSWGEQYF. As DNA, the CDR3 is TGTGCCAGCAGCGTTTTTTCGTGGGGGGAGCAGTACTTC.

V is TRBV6-5 and J is TRBJ1-1; no reliable D call. Germline CDR1 and CDR2: MNHEY and SVGAGI. The V end was cut by 2 bases, the J end by 3 bases, with 10 bases between. This CDR3 has 14 residues. The CDR3 spells CASSYDPEHTEAFF. In DNA, the CDR3 is TGTGCCAGCAGTTACGACCCGGAACACACTGAAGCTTTCTTT.

The chain is built from TRBV7-2 and TRBJ2-5, with TRBD2 as a possible D gene (6 bases). Trimming removed 6 bases from V and 7 bases from J, with 21 bases in between. Germline V gene sequence: CDR1 SGHTA, CDR2 FQGNSA. The CDR3 has 15 residues. CDR3 coding DNA: TGTGCCAGCAGTTCTGGGACCTTCTTGGGGGGGACCCAGTACTTC. Translated, it gives CASSSGTFLGGTQYF.

Here the CDR3 reads CASSVAQASRTAGANVLTF. The CDR3 nucleotides are TGTGCCAGCAGCGTAGCCCAGGCATCTCGGACCGCTGGGGCCAACGTCCTGACTTTC. The chain uses TRBV9 and TRBJ2-6; D unclear. The CDR3 consists of 19 residues. V was trimmed by 0 bases and J by 2 bases, leaving 18 bases between them. Germline V gives CDR1 SGDLS, CDR2 YYNGEE.

The chain uses TRBV7-2 and TRBJ1-1; TRBD1 might be the D (5 bases). Germline CDR1 is SGHTA and CDR2 is FQGNSA. Trimming left V 4 bases short and J 0 bases short, with 9 bases between. CDR3 length: 14 amino acids. CDR3 nucleotide sequence: TGTGCCAGCAGCTCCGGGGGGATGAACACTGAAGCTTTCTTT. Translating it yields CASSSGGMNTEAFF. The variable domain in full, with the rest retrieved from reference TRBV7-2 and TRBJ1-1, is GAGVSQSPSNKVTEKGKDVELRCDPISGHTALYWYRQSLGQGLEFLIYFQGNSAPDKSGLPSDRFSAERTGGSVSTLTIQRTQQEDSAVYLCASSSGGMNTEAFFGQGTRLTVV.

The CDR3 loop is CASSELGLAVLGTGELFF. For the CDR3, the DNA is TGTGCCAGCAGTGAATTAGGACTAGCGGTATTAGGCACCGGGGAGCTGTTTTTT. V and J are TRBV25-1 and TRBJ2-2; TRBD2 matches 10 bases. CDR1 is MGHDK, CDR2 SYGVNS, per germline. The J segment lost 4 bases and the V segment lost 1 base, leaving 9 bases of the junction unmatched. The CDR3 has 18 residues.

The J gene is TRBJ1-6, the V gene TRBV23-1, with D perhaps matching TRBD1 (6 bases). TRBV23-1 is noted as an ORF with a role that remains uncertain. This CDR3 contains 15 residues. With 3 bases removed from V and 6 bases from J, the gap between germline ends came to 12 bases. For the CDR3, the DNA is TGCGCCAGCAGTCAGCACAGGGTTTTTAATTCACCCCTCCACTTT. It translates to CASSQHRVFNSPLHF.

V and J are TRBV19 and TRBJ2-4; D ambiguous. Trimming took off 4 bases at V and 3 bases at J, with 10 bases between the two ends. Germline-derived CDR1 and CDR2 are LNHDA and SQIVND (reference sequence). The CDR3 loop spans 14 amino acids. The CDR3 region is CASSTGVDKNIQYF. CDR3 nucleotide sequence: TGTGCCAGTAGTACAGGAGTTGACAAAAACATTCAGTACTTC.

The V gene is TRBV5-1, the J gene TRBJ2-1, with 11 bases lining up with TRBD2. The CDR3 length is 18 residues. Germline-derived CDR1 and CDR2 are SGHRS and YFSETQ. V lost 0 bases and J lost 1; bases outside the gene matches: 6. DNA of the CDR3: TGCGCCAGCAGCTTGGGCGATAGCGGGAGGGGTTCCTACAATGAGCAGTTCTTC. Translating it yields CASSLGDSGRGSYNEQFF. Complete variable domain (other parts from reference TRBV5-1 and TRBJ2-1): KAGVTQTPRYLIKTRGQQVTLSCSPISGHRSVSWYQQTPGQGLQFLFEYFSETQRNKGNFPGRFSGRQFSNSRSEMNVSTLELGDSALYLCASSLGDSGRGSYNEQFFGPGTRLTVL.

As to this clone: The same CDR3 arises from other DNA sequences in this sample as well. The chain links TRBV9 to TRBJ2-5; D is unclear. CDR1 and CDR2 (germline): SGDLS, YYNGEE. Trimming removed 0 bases at V and 5 bases at J, with 5 bases between. This CDR3 contains 12 residues. CDR3 loop: CASSVGGETQYF. The DNA for the CDR3 is TGTGCCAGCAGCGTAGGAGGTGAGACCCAGTACTTC.

V and J are TRBV20-1 and TRBJ2-3; D is unclear. In germline, CDR1 is DFQATT, CDR2 SNEGSKA (reference sequence). The V end was cut by 3 bases, the J end by 6 bases, with 7 bases between. CDR3 size: 11 residues. The CDR3 reads CSASFQDTQYF. The DNA for the CDR3 is TGCAGTGCTAGTTTTCAGGATACGCAGTATTTT.

This chain joins TRBV7-9 and TRBJ1-2; D not certain. Germline V lookup: CDR1 SEHNR, CDR2 FQNEAQ (reference sequence). The ends were cut back, 1 base at V and 4 bases at J, with 19 bases in the middle. The CDR3 sequence is 17 residues long. The chain's CDR3 is CASSLEVGRLGIYGYTF. DNA of the CDR3: TGTGCCAGCAGCTTAGAAGTTGGCAGGTTGGGAATCTATGGCTACACCTTC.

This chain joins TRBV5-1 and TRBJ2-1; weak D call: TRBD1 (6 bases). Looked up from germline, CDR1 is SGHRS and CDR2 is YFSETQ. V lost 4 bases and J 3 bases, leaving 17 bases between the germline ends. This CDR3 has 16 residues. The CDR3 is CASSPWTEIIYNEQFF. CDR3 nucleotides: TGCGCCAGCAGCCCATGGACAGAAATTATCTACAATGAGCAGTTCTTC.

This chain uses TRBV6-1 with TRBJ1-5, with TRBD1 as a possible D gene (5 bases). This CDR3 region has 15 residues. Germline CDR1 MNHNS, CDR2 SASEGT. V lost 5 bases to trimming and J lost 2 bases, with 13 bases between them. CDR3 DNA sequence: TGTGCCAGCAGTCAAGACGGAGGGGGCAATCAGCCCCAGCATTTT. Amino acids: CASSQDGGGNQPQHF.

This chain links TRBV5-6 with TRBJ1-5; D is undetermined. Germline V gene data show CDR1 as SGHDT and CDR2 as YYEEEE. CDR3 length: 16 amino acids. Trimming pared 4 bases from V and 1 base from J, leaving 15 bases between. The CDR3 protein is CASSRRVQISNQPQHF. The DNA of the CDR3 is TGTGCCAGCAGCCGCCGTGTACAGATAAGCAATCAGCCCCAGCATTTT.

This clone was recorded a few times. The chain carries TRBV11-2 and TRBJ2-1, with 8 nucleotides matching TRBD2. J gave up 6 bases and V 3 bases, and 7 bases lay outside the gene matches. The CDR3 has 15 amino acids. Germline V lookup: CDR1 SGHAT, CDR2 FQNNGV. CDR3 sequence (DNA): TGTGCCAGCAGCTTCAGCGGGAGTATGGGCAATGAGCAGTTCTTC. Translated, it gives CASSFSGSMGNEQFF.

Only one count was recorded for this clone. This sequence joins TRBV6-5 and TRBJ1-3; D is perhaps TRBD1 (5 bases). Trimming shortened V by 8 bases and J by 4 bases, and 15 bases separated the two germline ends. CDR1 is MNHEY, CDR2 SVGAGI, per germline. The CDR3 loop spans 14 amino acids. In nucleotides, the CDR3 is TGTGCCAGCTGTTTAGGGGTCTCAGGAAACACCATATATTTT. It is translated as CASCLGVSGNTIYF.